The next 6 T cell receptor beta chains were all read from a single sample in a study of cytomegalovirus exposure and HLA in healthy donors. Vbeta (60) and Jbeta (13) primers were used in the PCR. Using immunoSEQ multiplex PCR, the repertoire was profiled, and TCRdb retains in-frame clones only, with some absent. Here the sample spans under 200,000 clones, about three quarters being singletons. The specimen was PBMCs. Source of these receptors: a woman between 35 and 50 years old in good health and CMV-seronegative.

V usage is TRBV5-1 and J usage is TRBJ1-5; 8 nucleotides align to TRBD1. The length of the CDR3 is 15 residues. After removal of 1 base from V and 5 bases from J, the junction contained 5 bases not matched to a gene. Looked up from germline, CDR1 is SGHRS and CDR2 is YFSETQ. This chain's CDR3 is CASSLTGTGYQPQHF. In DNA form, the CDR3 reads TGCGCCAGCAGCTTGACCGGGACAGGATATCAGCCCCAGCATTTT.

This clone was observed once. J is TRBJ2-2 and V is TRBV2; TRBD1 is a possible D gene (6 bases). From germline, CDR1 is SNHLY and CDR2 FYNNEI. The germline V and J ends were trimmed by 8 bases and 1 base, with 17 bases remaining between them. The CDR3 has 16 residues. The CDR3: CASQTRQAGNTGELFF. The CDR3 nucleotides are TGTGCCAGCCAGACCCGACAGGCTGGGAACACCGGGGAGCTGTTTTTT.

The CDR3 is CASSRGRTFGNEQFF. The CDR3 DNA reads as TGTGCCAGTAGTCGCGGCAGAACTTTCGGCAATGAGCAGTTCTTC. The V gene is TRBV19, the J gene TRBJ2-1; D not resolved. This CDR3 is built from 15 residues. Trimming removed 5 bases at V and 6 bases at J, with 17 bases between. Per the germline V gene, CDR1 is LNHDA and CDR2 is SQIVND (reference sequence).

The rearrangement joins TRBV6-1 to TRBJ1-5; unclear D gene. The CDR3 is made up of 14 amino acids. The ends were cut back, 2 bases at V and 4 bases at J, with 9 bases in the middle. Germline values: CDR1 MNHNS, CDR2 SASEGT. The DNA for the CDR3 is TGTGCCAGCAGTGAAACTGGGCTAAATCAGCCCCAGCATTTT. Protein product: CASSETGLNQPQHF.

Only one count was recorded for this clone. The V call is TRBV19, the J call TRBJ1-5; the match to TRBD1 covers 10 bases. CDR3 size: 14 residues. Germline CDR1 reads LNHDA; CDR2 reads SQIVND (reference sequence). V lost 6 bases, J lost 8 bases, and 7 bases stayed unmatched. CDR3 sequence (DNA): TGTGCCAGTAGCCCCGACAGGGGGCTTAAGCCCCAGCATTTT. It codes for CASSPDRGLKPQHF.

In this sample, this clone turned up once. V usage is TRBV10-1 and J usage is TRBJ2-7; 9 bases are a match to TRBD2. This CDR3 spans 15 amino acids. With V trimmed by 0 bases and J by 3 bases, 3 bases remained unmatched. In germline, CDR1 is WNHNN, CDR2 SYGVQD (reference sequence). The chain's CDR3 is CASSESSGGIYEQYF. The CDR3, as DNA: TGCGCCAGCAGTGAGTCTAGCGGGGGTATCTACGAGCAGTACTTC.